The 23 T cell receptor beta chains below come from one sample, sequenced in a study of shared clonotypes between healthy human individuals. The protocol was immunoSEQ multiplex PCR, while the TCRdb copy is restricted to in-frame clones and leaves out a portion. Among fewer than 2.5 million clones, approximately 93% were seen once, and the ten largest hold 0.36%. The sequenced sample consisted of naive CD4+ T cells from PBMCs. As for subset: CD45RA+ positively selected. The receptors were gathered from a young man in good health. Some clones in this sample may be carry-over from other donors' samples.

This clone was seen only once. This chain connects TRBV27 to TRBJ2-2; D remains unclear. The CDR3 is 15 amino acids. Looked up from germline, CDR1 is MNHEY and CDR2 is SMNVEV (reference sequence). V was clipped by 6 bases and J by 4 bases, with 15 bases between them. The CDR3, as DNA: TGTGCCAGCAGCTCTCTGATGTCGAGCACCGGGGAGCTGTTTTTT. Its protein product is CASSSLMSSTGELFF.

About this clone: Other nucleotide sequences from this sample produce the same CDR3. The chain has TRBV19 and TRBJ2-5; maybe TRBD1 (6 bases). Trimming cost V 3 bases and J 4 bases, with 9 bases left between them. Germline lookup yields CDR1 LNHDA and CDR2 SQIVND (reference sequence). The CDR3 totals 13 residues. CDR3 amino acids: CASSIRGGETQYF. In nucleotides, the CDR3 is TGTGCCAGTAGTATCAGAGGGGGAGAGACCCAGTACTTC.

This chain uses TRBV4-3 with TRBJ1-6, with TRBD1 as a possible D gene (5 bases). In germline, CDR1 is LGHNA, CDR2 YSLEER. Trimming took off 3 bases at V and 9 bases at J, with 21 bases between the two ends. CDR3 length: 17 amino acids. The CDR3, as DNA: TGCGCCAGCAGCCAGGCCCCTTTCAGGGTAGTAGGTTCACCCCTCCACTTT. Encoded protein: CASSQAPFRVVGSPLHF.

The rearrangement uses TRBV14 and TRBJ1-1; D is unclear. The V gene lost 3 bases and the J gene lost 5 bases, with 10 bases spanning the gap. Per germline, CDR1 SGHDN and CDR2 FVKESK. The CDR3 covers 13 residues. The CDR3 region has the DNA TGTGCCAGCAGCCAGATTCGAGGGACTGAAGCTTTCTTT. Protein: CASSQIRGTEAFF.

The chain employs TRBV11-2 and TRBJ2-7; the D is unclear. The ends were cut back, 0 bases at V and 2 bases at J, with 8 bases in the middle. The germline gives CDR1 SGHAT, CDR2 FQNNGV. The length of the CDR3 is 14 residues. The CDR3 region is CASSLDRWTYEQYF. Here the CDR3 DNA reads TGTGCCAGCAGCTTAGATCGTTGGACCTACGAGCAGTACTTC.

The genes are TRBV5-1 and TRBJ1-1; 7 nucleotides line up with TRBD1. Trimming removed 7 bases from V and 1 base from J; junction bases left unmatched: 4. CDR3 size: 13 residues. The germline V gene encodes CDR1 SGHRS and CDR2 YFSETQ. CDR3 sequence: CASGQESNTEAFF. The CDR3 region has the DNA TGCGCCAGCGGACAGGAATCGAACACTGAAGCTTTCTTT.

The chain combines TRBV7-2 with TRBJ2-7; D gene uncertain. V was shortened by 1 base and J by 5 bases, with 12 bases between the two germline ends. This CDR3 has 14 residues. Germline CDR1 SGHTA, CDR2 FQGNSA. Here the CDR3 DNA reads TGTGCCAGCAGCTTAGTAGGCCAGCAGGACGAGCAGTACTTC. It encodes CASSLVGQQDEQYF.

This clone was detected only a few times. The chain employs TRBV5-6 and TRBJ1-2; TRBD1 matches 11 bases. Unmatched junction bases numbered 4, after V lost 2 bases and J lost 7 bases. The CDR3 is 14 residues long. Germline-derived CDR1 and CDR2 are SGHDT and YYEEEE. The CDR3 sequence is CASSLWDRGFGYTF. The CDR3 bases are TGTGCCAGCAGCTTATGGGACAGGGGGTTTGGCTACACCTTC.

With respect to this clone: This specimen includes other DNA sequences encoding the same CDR3. The gene calls are TRBV7-6 and TRBJ2-5; the D is unclear. The V end was cut by 0 bases, the J end by 4 bases, with 6 bases between. Germline CDR1 and CDR2: SGHVS and FNYEAQ. The CDR3 totals 13 residues. The CDR3 DNA reads TGTGCCAGCAGCTTAGCGCTTCTAGAGACCCAGTACTTC. This encodes CASSLALLETQYF. Variable domain in full (rest from reference TRBV7-6 and TRBJ2-5): GAGVSQSPRYKVTKRGQDVALRCDPISGHVSLYWYRQALGQGPEFLTYFNYEAQQDKSGLPNDRFSAERPEGSISTLTIQRTEQRDSAMYRCASSLALLETQYFGPGTRLLVL.

The V and J genes are TRBV7-9 and TRBJ2-7; 10 nucleotides match TRBD2. Losses at the gene ends were 4 bases for V and 6 bases for J; bases not matched to a gene: 6. This CDR3 is 14 amino acids long. CDR1 and CDR2 (germline): SEHNR, FQNEAQ (reference sequence). The CDR3 here is CASSSLAGGPEQYF. The CDR3 region has the DNA TGTGCCAGCAGCTCATTAGCGGGGGGCCCCGAGCAGTACTTC. Together with reference TRBV7-9 and TRBJ2-7, the CDR3 gives the full variable domain: DTGVSQNPRHKITKRGQNVTFRCDPISEHNRLYWYRQTLGQGPEFLTYFQNEAQLEKSRLLSDRFSAERPKGSFSTLEIQRTEQGDSAMYLCASSSLAGGPEQYFGPGTRLTVT.

The rearrangement links TRBV20-1 to TRBJ1-2, with TRBD1 identical over 8 bases. CDR3 length: 11 residues. From germline, CDR1 is DFQATT and CDR2 SNEGSKA (reference sequence). The CDR3 loop is CAPGGNYGYTF. For the CDR3, the DNA is TGCGCTCCAGGGGGCAACTATGGCTACACCTTC.

This clone was seen once. CDR3: CASSSGQGTGANVLTF. CDR3 nucleotide sequence: TGCGCCAGCAGCTCGGGACAGGGTACTGGGGCCAACGTCCTGACTTTC. The chain uses TRBV5-1 and TRBJ2-6; 9 nucleotides agree with TRBD1. The CDR3 is 16 residues long. V lost 3 bases and J lost 2; bases outside the gene matches: 3. The germline gives CDR1 SGHRS, CDR2 YFSETQ.

J is TRBJ2-7 and V is TRBV15; 7 bases line up with TRBD2. With 5 bases clipped from V and 11 bases from J, the junction kept 21 bases outside the gene matches. Germline CDR1 reads LNHNV; CDR2 reads YYDKDF (reference sequence). This CDR3 has 16 residues. CDR3 coding DNA: TGTGCCACCAGCTCTGGGGGGGGAGTTCTTTCATCCGGGGAGTACTTC. Translating it yields CATSSGGGVLSSGEYF.

In nucleotides, the CDR3 is TGTGCCAGCAGCTTTCAGGGCCCGAACACAGATACGCAGTATTTT. As protein: CASSFQGPNTDTQYF. The chain carries TRBV7-9 and TRBJ2-3, with D possibly TRBD1 on 5 matching bases. Germline V lookup: CDR1 SEHNR, CDR2 FQNEAQ (reference sequence). The V and J ends lost 3 bases and 2 bases respectively, with 12 bases between them. This CDR3 spans 15 amino acids.

This chain links TRBV5-1 with TRBJ2-5, with D perhaps TRBD2 (6 bases). Germline CDR1 reads SGHRS; CDR2 reads YFSETQ. The CDR3 length is 13 residues. V lost 4 bases, J lost 9 bases, and 16 bases lay in between. The CDR3 reads CASSRGTLEAQYF. CDR3 nucleotides: TGCGCCAGCAGCCGCGGGACTCTAGAAGCCCAGTACTTC.

This clone was recorded a few times. V gene TRBV5-5 combines with J gene TRBJ1-1; TRBD1 is a possible D gene (5 bases). The CDR3 totals 13 residues. V was trimmed by 5 bases and J by 1 base, leaving 9 bases between them. Germline V lookup: CDR1 SGHKS, CDR2 YYEKEE (reference sequence). Here the CDR3 reads CASRLQGNTEAFF. The CDR3 DNA sequence: TGTGCCAGCAGACTGCAGGGGAACACTGAAGCTTTCTTT.

The chain is built from TRBV27 and TRBJ1-5, with 8 bases identical to TRBD1. The CDR3 has 14 residues. The junction had 7 bases not matched to a gene; V was cut back by 7 bases and J by 5 bases. The germline V gene has CDR1 MNHEY and CDR2 SMNVEV (reference sequence). The DNA for the CDR3 is TGTGCCAGCACCCCATCAGGGGGCGATCAGCCCCAGCATTTT. Residues: CASTPSGGDQPQHF.

This sequence joins TRBV28 and TRBJ2-7, with D possibly being TRBD2 (6 bases). Germline V gene lookup returns CDR1 MDHEN and CDR2 SYDVKM. Trimming took off 1 base at V and 6 bases at J, with 16 bases between the two ends. This CDR3 has 15 amino acids. The CDR3 is CASSLSGRMAGEQYF. As DNA, the CDR3 is TGTGCCAGCAGTTTATCGGGGAGGATGGCAGGCGAGCAGTACTTC.

The J gene is TRBJ2-3, the V gene TRBV5-6, with 12 positions matching TRBD2. Trimming took 4 bases from V and 3 from J; bases not matched to a gene: 6. The CDR3 extends over 16 amino acids. Germline CDR1 is SGHDT and CDR2 is YYEEEE. In DNA, the CDR3 is TGTGCCAGCAGCCCGGAACTAGCGGGAGGAACAGATACGCAGTATTTT. Translated: CASSPELAGGTDTQYF.

In nucleotides, the CDR3 is TGTGCCAGCAGTTCCCCTAGCGGGAGTTCCTACGAGCAGTACTTC. This sequence encodes CASSSPSGSSYEQYF. The chain has TRBV6-5 and TRBJ2-7, with TRBD2 matching over 10 bases. V was clipped by 4 bases and J by 1 base; unmatched bases: 4. From germline, CDR1 is MNHEY and CDR2 SVGAGI. The CDR3 covers 15 residues.

The chain has TRBV4-2 and TRBJ2-3; D is perhaps TRBD1 (6 bases). The CDR3 spans 17 residues. Trimming took 1 base from V and 2 from J, leaving 16 bases between them. Germline V gene data show CDR1 as LGHNA and CDR2 as YNFKEQ. As DNA, the CDR3 is TGTGCCAGCAGCCAAGGGACAGTTGGTATACACACAGATACGCAGTATTTT. This sequence encodes CASSQGTVGIHTDTQYF.

J is TRBJ1-2 and V is TRBV19; no clear D. This CDR3 is 13 amino acids long. Germline CDR1 LNHDA, CDR2 SQIVND (reference sequence). V was clipped by 5 bases and J by 6 bases, with 13 bases between them. The CDR3 reads CASSPRELNGYTF. As DNA, the CDR3 is TGTGCCAGTAGTCCGCGGGAATTGAATGGCTACACCTTC.

J is TRBJ2-3 and V is TRBV7-6; 16 positions agree with TRBD2. The CDR3 spans 16 residues. V lost 10 bases, J lost 4 bases, and 8 bases stayed unmatched. The V gene's germline CDR1 is SGHVS and CDR2 FNYEAQ. Written as DNA, the CDR3 is TGTGCCACCCGTCCGGGACTAGCGGGAGGGGCAGATACGCAGTATTTT. Translation: CATRPGLAGGADTQYF.